Listed below are T cell receptor beta chains from one sample, sequenced in a study of cytomegalovirus exposure and HLA in healthy donors. Sequencing was performed with immunoSEQ multiplex PCR; in TCRdb, only in-frame clones are kept and a portion is missing. This sample has about 140,000 clones; approximately 82% occur once, and the top ten carry around 1.9%. The sequenced sample was PBMCs. These receptors were taken from a woman aged 40 to 50 in good health and CMV-seronegative. The CDR3 runs from the conserved cysteine through the conserved F or W. Size tells how often a clone was seen (once, few, many) or the class of an expanded clone, and some rows leave it out.

V gene | clone size | CDR3 protein
TRBV19 | once | CASSIGLAGASVYNEQFF
TRBV7-2 | NA | CASSFGGRQGNYGYTF
TRBV7-2 | NA | CASNVRLAGVAEQYF
TRBV14 | NA | CASSQETLWSEQFF
TRBV6-1 | NA | CAIQQGAVQPQHF
TRBV30 | once | CAWAPGSLIEQFF
TRBV28 | NA | CASSLWQANEQFF
TRBV7-9 | NA | CSSSSGTSGSSYNEQFF
TRBV9 | once | CASSSQLRGRHFNEQFF
TRBV4-2 | NA | CASSQERFVEQFF
TRBV4-3 | NA | CASSQEWGTSGSNEQFF
TRBV19 | NA | CASSIAGTTTGELFF
TRBV6-5 | NA | CASSYFASGYEQYF
TRBV27 | NA | CASSFGTRVEQFF
TRBV7-3 | NA | CASSLQGGYAEQYF
TRBV27 | NA | CASSFFPTGMNTEAFF
TRBV29-1 | few | CSARPSSPTDTQYF
TRBV4-2 | NA | CASSQDIRRDGTYEQYF
TRBV27 | NA | CASSYSGDTQYF
TRBV4-3 | NA | CASSQELDRGLAAYNEQFF
TRBV28 | NA | CASRIASYEQYF
TRBV27 | NA | CASSRERTGVHEKLFF
TRBV4-1 | NA | CASSQVGVTGELFF
TRBV28 | NA | CASSLNGRSYEQYF
TRBV7-2 | NA | CASSSMVGLALKETQYF
TRBV2 | NA | CASDKGTDTQYF
TRBV6-1 | NA | CASQMTVYYGYTF
TRBV4-1 | NA | CASSQGQGTYEQYF
TRBV19 | NA | CASSITSGGEKLFF
TRBV5-4 | once | CASSSGLVNTGELFF
TRBV7-2 | NA | CASSLGQGYGYTF
TRBV15 | NA | CATSSGESSYEQYF
TRBV7-3 | NA | CASSLFQGSYNEQFF
TRBV11-3 | once | CASSSSYQGPQETQYF
TRBV6-7 | NA | CASSYPWTSGQGTRETQYF
TRBV27 | few | CASRGTGSAYGYTF
TRBV5-1 | NA | CASSLSGGFSTDTQYF
TRBV27 | once | CASSFGGRDYEQYF
TRBV19 | NA | CASSISGDPTDTQYF
TRBV12-5 | NA | CASGLVDRAGNTEAFF
TRBV5-6 | NA | CASSLRRTSGGSRTQYF
TRBV5-1 | NA | CASRTSGRGVDEQFF
TRBV28 | NA | CASSLVFRDRGFPGEQFF
TRBV7-9 | NA | CASSLVREDEKLFF
TRBV2 | NA | CASSETTSTDTQYF
TRBV11-2 | NA | CASSLDRALLVTQYF
TRBV2 | NA | CASSELGQGPPTNEKLFF
TRBV7-2 | NA | CASSPGLHGNEQFF
TRBV15 | once | CATSREPTVSSTDTQYF
TRBV7-3 | NA | CASSLDGDRVGYGYTF
TRBV5-6 | NA | CASSSLEAYEQYF
TRBV7-9 | NA | CASSTPRTSGSVSTDTQYF
TRBV5-1 | NA | CASSSENTGELFF
TRBV28 | NA | CASSLSAGNTIYF